This T cell receptor beta chain was sequenced in a study of Graves' ophthalmopathy and Graves' hyperthyroidism. No donor had other autoimmune disease, uncontrolled infection, pregnancy or lactation. The CDR3 sequence is 17 residues long. The V end was cut by 2 bases, the J end by 0 bases, with 17 bases between. CDR1 and CDR2 from the germline V gene are KGHSH and LQKENI. Amplified TCR beta CDR3 regions were obtained using RNA transcripts as template. HTBI primers were used in a first-round RT-PCR, which preceded a second-round multiplex PCR. TCRdb independently ran MiXCR on the multiplex PCR reads; one entry per CDR3 protein. The sample holds roughly 380,000 distinct CDR3 sequences, about 16% seen once.

The chain uses TRBV18 and TRBJ2-7, with D perhaps matching TRBD1 or TRBD2 (6 bases each). The sequence was collected from a woman under 30 with stable Graves' hyperthyroidism. The source material was peripheral blood. The CDR3 DNA reads as TGTGCCAGCTCACCAAGAGTCGGCGGGACACTCTCCTACGAGCAGTACTTC. Protein: CASSPRVGGTLSYEQYF.